These T cell receptor beta chains were read from a single sample in a study of T cell responses to AZD1222 COVID-19 vaccine. Profiling relied on immunoSEQ multiplex PCR, and the TCRdb table lists in-frame clones only, not all of them. The sample has 70,000 to 75,000 clones, 60% to 85% seen once; the top ten hold around 45%. Sequences were derived from peripheral blood, sampled 28 days after the second AZD1222 dose. These receptors were taken from an adult who received the AZD1222 COVID-19 vaccine. The CDR3 runs from the conserved cysteine through the conserved F or W. D genes are given only for firm matches. Clone size is stated in some rows and not others, as once, few, many or a class when expanded.

abundance,d_gene,len,j_gene,v_gene,CDR3aa,CDR3nt
many,-,15,TRBJ1-5,TRBV19,CASRTPGHRYQPQHF,TGTGCCAGTCGAACTCCGGGACACAGGTATCAGCCCCAGCATTTT
-,-,13,TRBJ2-1,TRBV2,CASSENGDNEQFF,TGTGCCAGCAGTGAAAACGGAGACAATGAGCAGTTCTTC
-,TRBD2,17,TRBJ2-1,TRBV23-1,CASSQSETSGSDNEQFF,TGCGCCAGCAGTCAATCCGAGACTAGCGGGAGCGACAATGAGCAGTTCTTC
-,-,14,TRBJ2-3,TRBV30,CAWRSRGGTDTQYF,TGTGCCTGGAGGTCCCGAGGCGGCACAGATACGCAGTATTTT
-,-,13,TRBJ2-5,TRBV5-4,CASSSDHGETQYF,TGTGCCAGCAGTTCGGACCACGGAGAGACCCAGTACTTC
-,TRBD1,14,TRBJ1-5,TRBV29-1,CSVETGGSGQPQHF,TGCAGCGTCGAAACAGGGGGTTCGGGACAGCCCCAGCATTTT
-,TRBD1,16,TRBJ1-4,TRBV28,CATMTGFSSTNEKLFF,TGTGCCACCATGACAGGGTTTTCCTCAACTAATGAAAAACTGTTTTTT
-,TRBD2,13,TRBJ2-3,TRBV19,CASTSDGTDTQYF,TGTGCCAGCACTAGCGACGGTACAGATACGCAGTATTTT
-,TRBD2,14,TRBJ2-1,TRBV7-2,CASSLDPSGSEQFF,TGTGCCAGCAGCTTAGATCCTAGCGGGAGTGAGCAGTTCTTC
-,TRBD2,14,TRBJ2-3,TRBV6-2/TRBV6-3,CASSLAGVGDTQYF,TGTGCCAGCAGTCTAGCGGGAGTGGGAGATACGCAGTATTTT
-,-,15,TRBJ1-6,TRBV3-1/TRBV3-2,CASSQAPGPNSPLHF,TGTGCCAGCAGCCAAGCCCCAGGGCCTAATTCACCCCTCCACTTT
few,TRBD2,16,TRBJ2-1,TRBV4-3,CASSQGLAGSYNEQFF,TGCGCCAGCAGCCAAGGCCTAGCGGGCTCCTACAATGAGCAGTTCTTC
-,TRBD1,16,TRBJ1-2,TRBV5-8,CASSFSGTVKVYGYTF,TGTGCCAGCAGCTTTTCCGGGACAGTGAAGGTCTATGGCTACACCTTC
once,-,14,TRBJ2-5,TRBV11-1,CASSLAPYRETQYF,TGTGCCAGCAGCTTAGCTCCCTACCGGGAGACCCAGTACTTC
-,TRBD1,14,TRBJ1-1,TRBV19,CASRDRGMNTEAFF,TGTGCCAGTAGGGACAGGGGTATGAACACTGAAGCTTTCTTT
-,TRBD1,15,TRBJ1-4,TRBV3-1/TRBV3-2,CASSRSTGKGEKLFF,TGTGCCAGCAGCCGGTCGACAGGGAAAGGTGAAAAACTGTTTTTT
few,-,13,TRBJ2-7,TRBV2,CASSARSSYEQYF,TGTGCCAGCAGTGCCAGGAGCTCCTACGAGCAGTACTTC
-,TRBD2,14,TRBJ2-7,TRBV5-6,CASSFGLARSEQYF,TGTGCCAGCAGTTTTGGACTAGCAAGGAGCGAGCAGTACTTC
-,-,13,TRBJ2-1,TRBV7-3,CASSSNSVNEQFF,TGTGCCAGCAGCTCGAATTCGGTGAATGAGCAGTTCTTC
-,-,14,TRBJ2-7,TRBV18,CASSPTASTHEQYF,TGTGCCAGCTCACCAACAGCCAGCACCCACGAGCAGTACTTC
-,-,14,TRBJ1-2,TRBV4-2,CASSQVTEIYGYTF,TGTGCCAGCAGCCAAGTAACAGAAATATATGGCTACACCTTC
-,-,14,TRBJ1-5,TRBV30,CAWGPPGSNQPQHF,TGTGCCTGGGGGCCCCCAGGTAGCAATCAGCCCCAGCATTTT
few,-,15,TRBJ1-3,TRBV28,CASSSPTGPGNTIYF,TGTGCCAGCAGCTCCCCAACAGGGCCCGGAAACACCATATATTTT
many,-,15,TRBJ2-1,TRBV19,CASSPPGLDFYEQFF,TGTGCCAGTAGTCCCCCGGGACTGGATTTTTATGAGCAGTTCTTC
-,TRBD2,15,TRBJ2-7,TRBV11-2,CASSPSSGRSYEQYF,TGTGCCAGCAGCCCCTCTAGCGGGCGCTCCTACGAGCAGTACTTC
once,-,12,TRBJ2-3,TRBV28,CASSRHGDTQYF,TGTGCCAGCAGTCGACACGGAGATACGCAGTATTTT
-,-,17,TRBJ1-1,TRBV21-1,CASSHPGQGAADTEAFF,TGTGCCAGCAGCCATCCGGGACAGGGGGCGGCGGACACTGAAGCTTTCTTT
-,-,16,TRBJ2-3,TRBV5-6,CASSLLWPTSTDTQYF,TGTGCCAGCAGCTTGCTCTGGCCTACTAGCACAGATACGCAGTATTTT
-,-,16,TRBJ2-1,TRBV4-2,CASSQVGAVLNNEQFF,TGTGCCAGCAGCCAAGTGGGGGCGGTACTGAACAATGAGCAGTTCTTC
-,-,12,TRBJ2-1,TRBV30,CAWSVLFNEQFF,TGTGCCTGGAGTGTACTCTTTAATGAGCAGTTCTTC
-,-,15,TRBJ2-5,TRBV3-1/TRBV3-2,CASSQGVTGGETQYF,TGTGCCAGCAGCCAGGGGGTGACAGGAGGGGAGACCCAGTACTTC
-,-,12,TRBJ2-5,TRBV15,CATSREGETQYF,TGTGCCACCAGCAGAGAAGGGGAGACCCAGTACTTC
-,TRBD1,13,TRBJ2-7,TRBV7-2,CASSFDRGREQYF,TGTGCCAGCAGCTTTGACAGGGGGAGGGAGCAGTACTTC
-,TRBD1,13,TRBJ1-3,TRBV19,CASRRQGADTIYF,TGTGCCAGTAGGAGACAGGGGGCAGACACCATATATTTT
-,-,15,TRBJ2-3,TRBV12-5,CASGLGLEDLDTQYF,TGTGCTAGTGGTTTGGGGCTTGAAGACCTCGATACGCAGTATTTT
few,-,13,TRBJ2-7,TRBV28,CASCAASSYEQYF,TGTGCCAGCTGCGCGGCTTCCTCCTACGAGCAGTACTTC
-,-,14,TRBJ1-5,TRBV6-2/TRBV6-3,CASSGDLGNQPQHF,TGTGCCAGCAGTGGAGATCTAGGGAATCAGCCCCAGCATTTT
once,TRBD1,14,TRBJ2-7,TRBV7-2,CASSLGQGAYEQYF,TGTGCCAGCAGCCTCGGACAGGGGGCCTACGAGCAGTACTTC
-,-,11,TRBJ2-3,TRBV5-8,CASSYKDTQYF,TGTGCCAGCAGCTACAAAGATACGCAGTATTTT
-,TRBD1,14,TRBJ1-2,TRBV3-1/TRBV3-2,CASSHRQGLSGYTF,TGTGCCAGCAGCCACCGACAGGGACTAAGTGGCTACACCTTC
-,-,13,TRBJ1-1,TRBV5-1,CASSFSTDTEAFF,TGCGCCAGCAGCTTTAGTACCGACACTGAAGCTTTCTTT
-,TRBD1,16,TRBJ1-5,TRBV28,CASRPGQGQGNQPQHF,TGTGCCAGCAGACCGGGACAGGGGCAGGGCAATCAGCCCCAGCATTTT
-,-,13,TRBJ2-1,TRBV24-1,CATAGWAYNEQFF,TGTGCCACCGCTGGGTGGGCCTACAATGAGCAGTTCTTC
-,-,14,TRBJ2-2,TRBV19,CASSIEGGTGELFF,TGTGCCAGTAGTATAGAGGGGGGCACCGGGGAGCTGTTTTTT
-,-,15,TRBJ1-3,TRBV15,CATTEDRNSGNTIYF,TGTGCCACCACCGAGGACAGAAACTCTGGAAACACCATATATTTT
-,TRBD1,15,TRBJ2-5,TRBV6-5,CASSYSPGGQETQYF,TGTGCCAGCAGTTACTCCCCAGGGGGCCAAGAGACCCAGTACTTC
-,-,15,TRBJ2-3,TRBV5-1,CASSLVNGNTDTQYF,TGCGCCAGCAGCTTGGTTAACGGGAACACAGATACGCAGTATTTT
-,-,14,TRBJ2-3,TRBV4-3,CASSQDLGTDTQYF,TGCGCCAGCAGCCAAGATCTGGGGACAGATACGCAGTATTTT
-,-,15,TRBJ2-5,TRBV5-1,CASSLEGRSGETQYF,TGCGCCAGCAGCTTGGAAGGCAGATCGGGAGAGACCCAGTACTTC
-,-,13,TRBJ1-2,TRBV19,CASKRGDLNGYTF,TGTGCCAGTAAGAGGGGTGATTTAAATGGCTACACCTTC
few,-,15,TRBJ2-6,TRBV7-2,CASSSGQSGANVLTF,TGTGCCAGCAGCTCCGGGCAGTCTGGGGCCAACGTCCTGACTTTC
-,TRBD1,15,TRBJ2-1,TRBV14,CASSQGQGAYNEQFF,TGTGCCAGCAGCCAGGGGCAGGGGGCCTACAATGAGCAGTTCTTC
-,-,18,TRBJ2-6,TRBV18,CASSPEGQFLAGANVLTF,TGTGCCAGCTCACCGGAGGGACAGTTTTTGGCTGGGGCCAACGTCCTGACTTTC
-,-,16,TRBJ1-5,TRBV5-1,CASSLEPQGGNQPQHF,TGCGCCAGCAGCTTGGAACCCCAAGGTGGCAATCAGCCCCAGCATTTT
-,-,17,TRBJ2-1,TRBV19,CASSIGGGLVRSNEQFF,TGTGCCAGTAGTATAGGCGGAGGGCTAGTAAGGAGCAATGAGCAGTTCTTC
-,-,13,TRBJ1-4,TRBV7-8,CASSFRAIEKLFF,TGTGCCAGCAGCTTCAGGGCCATTGAAAAACTGTTTTTT
-,TRBD1,14,TRBJ2-1,TRBV28,CASQGAVQYNEQFF,TGTGCCAGCCAGGGGGCGGTCCAATACAATGAGCAGTTCTTC
-,TRBD1,16,TRBJ2-1,TRBV24-1,CATSEQDRGAYNEQFF,TGTGCCACCAGTGAGCAGGACAGGGGGGCCTACAATGAGCAGTTCTTC
-,-,15,TRBJ2-1,TRBV24-1,CATSNQQIKDNEQFF,TGTGCCACCAGTAATCAGCAAATTAAAGACAATGAGCAGTTCTTC